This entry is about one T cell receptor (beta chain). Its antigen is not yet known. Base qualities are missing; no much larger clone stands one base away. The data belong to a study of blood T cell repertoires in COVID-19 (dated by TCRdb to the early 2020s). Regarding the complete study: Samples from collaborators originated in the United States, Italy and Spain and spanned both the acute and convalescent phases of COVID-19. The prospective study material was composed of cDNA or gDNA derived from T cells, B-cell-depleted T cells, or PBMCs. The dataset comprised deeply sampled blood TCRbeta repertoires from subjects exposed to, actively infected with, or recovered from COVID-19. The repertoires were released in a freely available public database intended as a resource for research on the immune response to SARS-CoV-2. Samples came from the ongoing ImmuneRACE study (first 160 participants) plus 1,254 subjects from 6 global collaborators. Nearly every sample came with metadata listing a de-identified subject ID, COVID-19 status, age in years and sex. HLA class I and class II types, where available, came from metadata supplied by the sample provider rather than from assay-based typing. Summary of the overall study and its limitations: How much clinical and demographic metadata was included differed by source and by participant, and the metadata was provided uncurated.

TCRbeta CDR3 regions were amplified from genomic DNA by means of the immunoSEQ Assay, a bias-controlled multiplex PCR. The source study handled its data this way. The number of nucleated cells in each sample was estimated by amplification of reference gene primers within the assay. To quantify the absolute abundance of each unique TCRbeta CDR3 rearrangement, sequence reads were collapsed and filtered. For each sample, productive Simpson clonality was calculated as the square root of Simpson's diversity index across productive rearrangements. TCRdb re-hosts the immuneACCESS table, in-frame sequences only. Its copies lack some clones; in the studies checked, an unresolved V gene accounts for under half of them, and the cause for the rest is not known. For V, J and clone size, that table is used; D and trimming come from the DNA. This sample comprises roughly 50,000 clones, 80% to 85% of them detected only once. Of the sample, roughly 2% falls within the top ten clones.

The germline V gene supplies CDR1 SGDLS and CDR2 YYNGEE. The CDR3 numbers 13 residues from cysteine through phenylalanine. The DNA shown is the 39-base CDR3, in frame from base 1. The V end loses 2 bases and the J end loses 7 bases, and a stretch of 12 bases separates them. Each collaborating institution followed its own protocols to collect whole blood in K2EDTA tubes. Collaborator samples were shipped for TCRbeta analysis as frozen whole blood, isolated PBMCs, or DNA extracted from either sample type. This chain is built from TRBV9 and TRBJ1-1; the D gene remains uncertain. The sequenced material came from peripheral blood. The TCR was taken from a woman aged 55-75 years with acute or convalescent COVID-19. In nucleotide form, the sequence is TGTGCCAGCAGCGTTGGACCCGAGGGTGAAGCTTTCTTT. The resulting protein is CASSVGPEGEAFF.